The clone carrying this TCR beta chain was observed a handful of times. CDR3 length: 17 amino acids. Germline V gene sequence: CDR1 SGHTA, CDR2 FQGTGA. Trimming shortened V by 0 bases and J by 7 bases, and 19 bases separated the two germline ends. This entry comes from a study of response to subunit inactivated influenza vaccine. TCRdb itself ran the RT-PCR reads through MiXCR, one entry per CDR3 protein. The table has about 570,000 distinct CDR3 sequences, around 10% seen once. These data were also filed under a second study, of T cells expressing NK-cell markers. That study adds: UMIs accompanied the 5'RACE template switching by which TCR beta cDNA was made. A few donors' CD3+CD56-NKG2C+ cells were dominated by the same clonotypes. There remained a lack of clarity about HCMV specificity of expanded NKG2C+ T cell clones.

The chain recombines TRBV7-3 with TRBJ2-1; D tentatively reads TRBD1 or TRBD2 (5 bases each). This sequence originates from a man aged 50 to 60 who received an inactivated influenza vaccine. The specimen was PBMCs from blood, collected on the day of vaccination. The DNA of the CDR3 is TGTGCCAGCAGCTTAACGGGGACCCAGGGAAGTTGGAATGAGCAGTTCTTC. Encoded protein: CASSLTGTQGSWNEQFF. Together with reference TRBV7-3 and TRBJ2-1, the CDR3 gives the full variable domain: GAGVSQTPSNKVTEKGKYVELRCDPISGHTALYWYRQSLGQGPEFLIYFQGTGAADDSGLPNDRFFAVRPEGSVSTLKIQRTERGDSAVYLCASSLTGTQGSWNEQFFGPGTRLTVL.